This T cell receptor beta chain was sequenced for a study of cytomegalovirus exposure and HLA in healthy donors. Whole-study results and caveats: Confirmation was obtained in vitro that a few CMV-associated chains are specific for CMV antigens. High sensitivity and specificity were reportedly achieved when the classifier diagnosed cytomegalovirus status. Earlier analysis yielded a pattern in which most TCR beta V segments were productive about 90% or about 30% of the time.

13 Jbeta primers and 60 Vbeta primers were used for the PCR. Repertoires were generated with immunoSEQ multiplex PCR, while TCRdb's copy carries only in-frame clones and drops some. The table lists about 200,000 clones, around 86% of them singletons. At sampling all donors were nominally healthy, likely with unrecorded immune exposures. The CDR3 is made up of 15 amino acids. V lost 1 base to trimming and J lost 3 bases, with 12 bases between them. From germline, CDR1 is GTSNPN and CDR2 SVGIG (reference sequence). Remarks on this clone: Antigen specificity is unknown.

The chain uses TRBV30 and TRBJ2-2; D is possibly TRBD1 (6 bases). Source material: PBMCs. This clonotype originated in a woman aged 40-49 years in good health and CMV-seronegative. As DNA, the CDR3 is TGTGCCTGGAGTGCTGGACACAGGGACACCGGGGAGCTGTTTTTT. It encodes CAWSAGHRDTGELFF.